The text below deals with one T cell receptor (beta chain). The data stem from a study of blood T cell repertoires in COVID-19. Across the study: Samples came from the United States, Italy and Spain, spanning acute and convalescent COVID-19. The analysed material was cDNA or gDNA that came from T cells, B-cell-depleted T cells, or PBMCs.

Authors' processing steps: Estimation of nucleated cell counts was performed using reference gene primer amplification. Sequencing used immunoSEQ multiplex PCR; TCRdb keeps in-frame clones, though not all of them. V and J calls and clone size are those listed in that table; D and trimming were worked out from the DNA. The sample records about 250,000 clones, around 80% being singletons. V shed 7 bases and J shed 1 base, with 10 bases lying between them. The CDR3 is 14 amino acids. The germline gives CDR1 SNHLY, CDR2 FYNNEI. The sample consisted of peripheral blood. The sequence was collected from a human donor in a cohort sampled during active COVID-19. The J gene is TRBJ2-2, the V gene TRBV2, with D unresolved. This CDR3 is CASKVRRNTGELFF. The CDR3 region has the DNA TGTGCCAGCAAGGTGCGGCGGAACACCGGGGAGCTGTTTTTT.